The 18 T cell receptor beta chains below were found in one sample sequenced in a study of blood T cell repertoires in COVID-19. Sequencing used immunoSEQ multiplex PCR; TCRdb keeps in-frame clones, though not all of them. Among about 480,000 clones, over 75% were seen once, and the ten largest hold 1.5% to 2%. Sequenced input: PBMCs or T cells enriched from blood (not recorded which). These receptors were obtained from a woman between 35 and 50 years old who had recovered from COVID-19.

This chain uses TRBV5-4 with TRBJ2-2, with D maybe TRBD2 (6 bases). This CDR3 comprises 15 residues. Germline CDR1 and CDR2: SGHNT and YYREEE (reference sequence). Between the trimmed V and J ends, which lost 3 bases and 4 bases, there was a span of 13 bases. CDR3 sequence: CASSSGLLGTGELFF. CDR3 DNA sequence: TGTGCCAGCAGCTCGGGACTGCTGGGCACCGGGGAGCTGTTTTTT.

V is TRBV11-3 and J is TRBJ2-7, with 10 bases that match TRBD2. The CDR3 has 14 amino acids. V lost 4 bases, J lost 0 bases, and 0 bases stayed unmatched. Germline loops: CDR1 SGHNT, CDR2 YENEEA. The CDR3 sequence: CASSSSGSSYEQYF. The CDR3 DNA reads as TGTGCCAGCAGCTCTAGCGGGAGCTCCTACGAGCAGTACTTC.

The CDR3: CAWEGEEVEQFF. For the CDR3, the DNA is TGTGCCTGGGAGGGAGAAGAGGTCGAGCAGTTCTTC. V and J are TRBV30 and TRBJ2-1; maybe TRBD2 (5 bases). Trimming removed 5 bases at V and 10 bases at J, with 15 bases between. There are 12 residues in the CDR3. CDR1 GTSNPN and CDR2 SVGIG come from the germline V gene (reference sequence).

This chain uses TRBV18 with TRBJ2-5, with D tentatively TRBD2 (6 bases). V dropped 0 bases and J dropped 4 bases, with 21 bases sitting between them. CDR3 length: 18 amino acids. Germline loops: CDR1 KGHSH, CDR2 LQKENI. This CDR3 reads CASSPPGHSLPEGETQYF. For the CDR3, the DNA is TGTGCCAGCTCACCACCTGGTCACAGCCTCCCGGAGGGAGAGACCCAGTACTTC. Complete variable domain (other parts from reference TRBV18 and TRBJ2-5): NAGVMQNPRHLVRRRGQEARLRCSPMKGHSHVYWYRQLPEEGLKFMVYLQKENIIDESGMPKERFSAEFPKEGPSILRIQQVVRGDSAAYFCASSPPGHSLPEGETQYFGPGTRLLVL.

The V call is TRBV5-6, the J call TRBJ1-2; D unclear. There are 15 residues in the CDR3. The germline V gene has CDR1 SGHDT and CDR2 YYEEEE. V shed 1 base and J shed 0 bases, with 10 bases lying between them. Written as DNA, the CDR3 is TGTGCCAGCAGCTTGAGGAGCGGCACTAACTATGGCTACACCTTC. Amino acid sequence: CASSLRSGTNYGYTF.

The chain links TRBV7-2 to TRBJ1-6, with TRBD1 matching 7 bases. The germline V gene has CDR1 SGHTA and CDR2 FQGNSA. Losses at the gene ends were 6 bases for V and 10 bases for J; bases not matched to a gene: 6. The CDR3 consists of 13 residues. In DNA form, the CDR3 reads TGTGCCAGCAGAACAGGGGTTGGGTCACCCCTCCACTTT. Amino acid sequence: CASRTGVGSPLHF.

V usage is TRBV19 and J usage is TRBJ2-7, with 8 bases that match TRBD1. Per germline, CDR1 LNHDA and CDR2 SQIVND (reference sequence). Trimming cost V 9 bases and J 0 bases; bases outside gene matches: 7. This CDR3 comprises 14 residues. The CDR3 DNA follows: TGTGCCAGCGCTAGGACAGGGACCTCCTACGAGCAGTACTTC. This sequence encodes CASARTGTSYEQYF.

The chain recombines TRBV7-2 with TRBJ1-4; 7 positions match TRBD1. V shed 5 bases and J 1 base; nucleotides not matched to a gene: 4. The V gene's germline CDR1 is SGHTA and CDR2 FQGNSA. This CDR3 contains 15 residues. CDR3 DNA sequence: TGTGCCAGCAGCAAACGACAGGGAACTAATGAAAAACTGTTTTTT. Amino acid sequence: CASSKRQGTNEKLFF. Combining the CDR3 with reference TRBV7-2 and TRBJ1-4 gives the whole variable domain GAGVSQSPSNKVTEKGKDVELRCDPISGHTALYWYRQSLGQGLEFLIYFQGNSAPDKSGLPSDRFSAERTGGSVSTLTIQRTQQEDSAVYLCASSKRQGTNEKLFFGSGTQLSVL.

The chain carries TRBV18 and TRBJ1-2; 7 bases align to TRBD1. The junction had 10 bases not matched to a gene; V was cut back by 2 bases and J by 7 bases. The germline gives CDR1 KGHSH, CDR2 LQKENI. The CDR3 contains 15 residues. The CDR3 sequence: CASSPKQQGSGGYTF. The CDR3 bases are TGTGCCAGCTCACCAAAGCAACAGGGGAGCGGTGGCTACACCTTC.

This rearrangement joins TRBV4-1 to TRBJ1-1, with 7 positions matching TRBD1. The CDR3 covers 16 residues. Germline values: CDR1 MGHRA, CDR2 YSYEKL. Trimming at V came to 3 bases and at J to 4 bases, leaving 11 bases not matched to a gene. DNA of the CDR3: TGCGCCAGCAGCCAGAAGGGCCCATCAGGGGGCACTGAAGCTTTCTTT. Protein product: CASSQKGPSGGTEAFF.

The chain recombines TRBV4-2 with TRBJ2-7, with 7 positions matching TRBD2. CDR1 and CDR2 (germline): LGHNA, YNFKEQ. V lost 0 bases and J lost 4; bases outside the gene matches: 6. The length of the CDR3 is 15 residues. CDR3 sequence (DNA): TGTGCCAGCAGCCAAGAAGCGGGGCCAATTTACGAGCAGTACTTC. Translated: CASSQEAGPIYEQYF.

The chain joins TRBV18 to TRBJ2-1; 10 positions agree with TRBD2. Germline V gives CDR1 KGHSH, CDR2 LQKENI. After removal of 5 bases from V and 4 bases from J, the junction contained 11 bases not matched to a gene. CDR3 length equals 17 residues. CDR3 coding DNA: TGTGCCAGCTCAAGCCGCGACAGGACTAGCGGATACAATGAGCAGTTCTTC. This translates into CASSSRDRTSGYNEQFF.

V and J are TRBV27 and TRBJ2-1; 9 bases align to TRBD2. V was clipped by 4 bases and J by 4 bases; unmatched bases: 5. The CDR3 spans 15 residues. Germline loops: CDR1 MNHEY, CDR2 SMNVEV (reference sequence). In nucleotides, the CDR3 is TGTGCCAGCAGTTCCGATAGCGGGGGTTACAATGAGCAGTTCTTC. Amino acid sequence: CASSSDSGGYNEQFF.

The chain has TRBV12-5 and TRBJ1-1; 10 bases fit TRBD1. Germline CDR1 and CDR2: LGHNT and FRNRAP. V was clipped by 7 bases and J by 4 bases; unmatched bases: 9. The CDR3 has 15 amino acids. In DNA form, the CDR3 reads TGTGCTAGTGATTCTTCAGGGACAGGGGCCACTGAAGCTTTCTTT. This gives the protein CASDSSGTGATEAFF.

V is TRBV7-9 and J is TRBJ2-5; D is undetermined. The CDR3 is 14 residues long. V was trimmed by 7 bases and J by 3 bases, leaving 15 bases between them. CDR1 SEHNR and CDR2 FQNEAQ come from the germline V gene (reference sequence). The CDR3 coding sequence is TGTGCCAGCACCTTGATGTCAGGCGAAGAGACCCAGTACTTC. It is translated as CASTLMSGEETQYF. Looking up the rest from reference TRBV7-9 and TRBJ2-5 gives the full variable domain: DTGVSQNPRHKITKRGQNVTFRCDPISEHNRLYWYRQTLGQGPEFLTYFQNEAQLEKSRLLSDRFSAERPKGSFSTLEIQRTEQGDSAMYLCASTLMSGEETQYFGPGTRLLVL.

The chain recombines TRBV5-1 with TRBJ2-2; no clear D. Germline CDR1 SGHRS, CDR2 YFSETQ. The CDR3 is made up of 15 amino acids. Trimming removed 0 bases from V and 5 bases from J, with 11 bases in between. The CDR3 DNA reads TGCGCCAGCAGCTTGGCGGTAGCTGGTACCGGGGAGCTGTTTTTT. This codes for CASSLAVAGTGELFF.

The chain's CDR3 is CASSLERGPYGYTF. The DNA of the CDR3 is TGCGCCAGCAGCTTGGAGAGGGGGCCCTATGGCTACACCTTC. V usage is TRBV5-1 and J usage is TRBJ1-2; TRBD1 matches at 7 bases. Germline V CDR1 and CDR2: SGHRS, YFSETQ. This CDR3 is built from 14 residues. The J segment lost 4 bases and the V segment lost 0 bases, leaving 3 bases of the junction unmatched.

V gene TRBV10-1 combines with J gene TRBJ2-5; 10 nucleotides line up with TRBD2. Per germline, CDR1 WNHNN and CDR2 SYGVQD (reference sequence). Germline trimming cut 2 bases from V and 2 bases from J; bases unmatched to any gene: 11. This CDR3 has 18 residues. CDR3 nucleotide sequence: TGCGCCAGCAGTGAGGTGATAGCGGGAGGTGGGTCGCAAGAGACCCAGTACTTC. Residues: CASSEVIAGGGSQETQYF.